Following are 18 T cell receptor beta chains from one sample sequenced in a study of T cell repertoires in ileal Crohn's disease. Described time point: neoterminal ileum biopsy at postoperative endoscopy, about 6 months after surgery. Clones were sequenced by immunoSEQ multiplex PCR, and TCRdb holds only the in-frame ones, with some missing. The sample yields more than 10,000 clones, around 72% seen once. The material sequenced was ileal tissue. These receptors originate from an adult with Crohn's disease.

This clone was found a few times. The J gene is TRBJ1-4, the V gene TRBV7-9, with 7 bases aligning to TRBD1. The CDR3 consists of 17 residues. In germline, CDR1 is SEHNR, CDR2 FQNEAQ (reference sequence). V lost 5 bases to trimming and J lost 8 bases; unmatched junction nucleotides: 17. CDR3 sequence reads: CASSAVIPGGTKEKLFF. CDR3 nucleotide sequence: TGTGCCAGCAGCGCAGTAATACCAGGGGGTACGAAGGAAAAACTGTTTTTT.

This chain connects TRBV25-1 to TRBJ1-1; TRBD1 agrees at 9 bases. The V gene's germline CDR1 is MGHDK and CDR2 SYGVNS. The CDR3 is 14 residues long. Trimming took 4 bases from V and 6 from J; bases not matched to a gene: 6. The CDR3 protein is CASSGDREWAEAFF. The CDR3, as DNA: TGTGCCAGCAGTGGGGACAGGGAATGGGCTGAAGCTTTCTTT.

This chain joins TRBV28 and TRBJ1-5; the D gene is possibly TRBD1 (5 bases). Germline V gives CDR1 MDHEN, CDR2 SYDVKM. V lost 6 bases and J lost 6, with 15 bases in between. The CDR3 is 14 amino acids. The CDR3 DNA follows: TGTGCCAGCAGGGTCCCACAGGTAGGTCAGCCCCAGCATTTT. Encoded protein: CASRVPQVGQPQHF.

The CDR3 nucleotides read TGTGCCAGCTCACCCCCCGGGACAGGAGGTGGAAACACCATATATTTT. This translates into CASSPPGTGGGNTIYF. This sequence joins TRBV18 and TRBJ1-3; 8 bases line up with TRBD1. The V and J ends lost 3 bases and 3 bases, in that order; junction bases with no gene match: 7. The CDR3 is made up of 16 amino acids. Germline V gene data show CDR1 as KGHSH and CDR2 as LQKENI.

The chain joins TRBV6-5 to TRBJ1-3; TRBD1 might be the D (5 bases). The ends were cut back, 6 bases at V and 4 bases at J, with 13 bases in the middle. The CDR3 contains 14 residues. Germline V gives CDR1 MNHEY, CDR2 SVGAGI. DNA of the CDR3: TGTGCCAGCAGCAGAGGACAAGTAGGAAACACCATATATTTT. It yields the protein CASSRGQVGNTIYF.

The chain links TRBV6-5 to TRBJ1-5; D is ambiguous. The CDR3 is 14 residues long. Per the germline V gene, CDR1 is MNHEY and CDR2 is SVGAGI. Trimming took off 5 bases at V and 5 bases at J, with 13 bases between the two ends. This CDR3 is CASSDQENYQPQHF. The CDR3 DNA reads TGTGCCAGCAGTGATCAGGAAAACTATCAGCCCCAGCATTTT.

A single count supports this clone. Other DNA sequences of this sample code for an identical CDR3. The chain recombines TRBV6-5 with TRBJ1-5, with 7 positions matching TRBD1. V shed 5 bases and J 4 bases; nucleotides not matched to a gene: 8. CDR1 is MNHEY and CDR2 is SVGAGI in the germline V gene. The CDR3 has 15 residues. The CDR3 DNA is TGTGCCAGCAGTAGCACCGGGACAGCGAATCAGCCCCAGCATTTT. As protein: CASSSTGTANQPQHF.

As to this clone: At the DNA level, this CDR3 is encoded by other sequences in the same sample as well. The J gene is TRBJ1-6, the V gene TRBV5-5; D gene uncertain. With 0 bases removed from V and 4 bases from J, the gap between germline ends came to 5 bases. Germline CDR1 is SGHKS and CDR2 is YYEKEE (reference sequence). The CDR3 is 14 amino acids. CDR3 nucleotide sequence: TGTGCCAGCAGCTTGGGAGGTTATAATTCACCCCTCCACTTT. Protein product: CASSLGGYNSPLHF. The whole variable domain, filled in from reference TRBV5-5 and TRBJ1-6, reads DAGVTQSPTHLIKTRGQQVTLRCSPISGHKSVSWYQQVLGQGPQFIFQYYEKEERGRGNFPDRFSARQFPNYSSELNVNALLLGDSALYLCASSLGGYNSPLHFGNGTRLTVT.

The chain employs TRBV6-5 and TRBJ1-4; 7 bases align to TRBD1. The CDR3 covers 14 residues. CDR1 is MNHEY and CDR2 is SVGAGI in the germline V gene. V was clipped by 5 bases and J by 6 bases; unmatched bases: 6. CDR3 sequence reads: CASSSRDRDEKLFF. The CDR3 region has the DNA TGTGCCAGCAGTAGCCGGGACAGAGATGAAAAACTGTTTTTT.

V gene TRBV4-3 combines with J gene TRBJ1-5; D gene ambiguous. Germline values: CDR1 LGHNA, CDR2 YSLEER. The CDR3 has 15 amino acids. V lost 1 base, J lost 4 bases, and 11 bases lay in between. The DNA of the CDR3 is TGCGCCAGCAGCCAAGTATTTCAGAATAATCAGCCCCAGCATTTT. Its translation is CASSQVFQNNQPQHF.

The rearrangement uses TRBV10-3 and TRBJ1-1; TRBD1 aligns across 8 bases. Germline CDR1 is ENHRY and CDR2 is SYGVKD. J was trimmed by 2 bases and V by 6 bases; bases with no gene match: 5. CDR3 length: 14 amino acids. CDR3: CAIRTDRGNTEAFF. The CDR3 bases are TGTGCCATCAGAACCGACAGGGGTAACACTGAAGCTTTCTTT.

The rearrangement uses TRBV5-6 and TRBJ1-2, with 10 bases lining up with TRBD1. V lost 4 bases and J lost 5; bases outside the gene matches: 2. CDR3 length: 13 residues. Per germline, CDR1 SGHDT and CDR2 YYEEEE. The chain's CDR3 is CASSGQGEYGYTF. Here the CDR3 DNA reads TGTGCCAGCAGCGGACAGGGGGAATATGGCTACACCTTC.

The rearrangement links TRBV6-5 to TRBJ2-7, with 7 bases identical to TRBD2. CDR3 size: 14 residues. Germline V gene sequence: CDR1 MNHEY, CDR2 SVGAGI. V was clipped by 2 bases and J by 4 bases; unmatched bases: 5. The CDR3: CASSYRGEGYEQYF. The DNA of the CDR3 is TGTGCCAGCAGTTACCGGGGGGAGGGTTACGAGCAGTACTTC.

The rearrangement links TRBV6-6 to TRBJ1-6; TRBD1 matches 7 bases. This CDR3 is built from 14 residues. Germline V CDR1 and CDR2: MNHNY, SVGAGI (reference sequence). With 2 bases clipped from V and 7 bases from J, the junction kept 2 bases outside the gene matches. Written as DNA, the CDR3 is TGTGCCAGCAGTTACGACAGGGTGAATTCACCCCTCCACTTT. It is translated as CASSYDRVNSPLHF.

This chain joins TRBV18 and TRBJ1-5; 8 bases fit TRBD1. V trimming: 3 bases; J trimming: 2 bases; junction bases outside the gene matches: 0. The germline V gene has CDR1 KGHSH and CDR2 LQKENI. The CDR3 is 14 residues long. CDR3 amino acids: CASSPGQGNQPQHF. The CDR3 DNA sequence: TGTGCCAGCTCACCGGGACAGGGCAATCAGCCCCAGCATTTT.

This chain uses TRBV6-9 with TRBJ2-5, with 11 bases lining up with TRBD2. The J call may be mistaken, given a closer DNA end match to TRBJ2-7. CDR3 length equals 18 residues. Germline V gene sequence: CDR1 MNHGY, CDR2 SVAAGI. The DNA of the CDR3 is TGTGCCAGCATTAATCGCCCGTCGGGGACTAGCGGCTCCTACGAGCAGTACTTC. Translating gives CASINRPSGTSGSYEQYF.

This clone was counted only a few times. The rearrangement uses TRBV6-4 and TRBJ2-1; 11 nucleotides agree with TRBD2. The CDR3 is made up of 16 amino acids. The J segment lost 8 bases and the V segment lost 0 bases, leaving 6 bases of the junction unmatched. Germline V gene sequence: CDR1 MRHNA, CDR2 SNTAGT. The CDR3 region is CASSDSVAGGLDEQFF. Here the CDR3 DNA reads TGTGCCAGCAGTGACTCGGTAGCGGGGGGGCTCGATGAGCAGTTCTTC.

CDR3 sequence (DNA): TGTGCCAGCAGTTACTCCGGGACAGTAAACACTGAAGCTTTCTTT. This gives the protein CASSYSGTVNTEAFF. The genes are TRBV13 and TRBJ1-1, with 7 positions matching TRBD1. The V gene's germline CDR1 is PRHDT and CDR2 FYEKMQ (reference sequence). The CDR3 extends over 15 amino acids. The junction had 9 bases not matched to a gene; V was cut back by 6 bases and J by 2 bases.